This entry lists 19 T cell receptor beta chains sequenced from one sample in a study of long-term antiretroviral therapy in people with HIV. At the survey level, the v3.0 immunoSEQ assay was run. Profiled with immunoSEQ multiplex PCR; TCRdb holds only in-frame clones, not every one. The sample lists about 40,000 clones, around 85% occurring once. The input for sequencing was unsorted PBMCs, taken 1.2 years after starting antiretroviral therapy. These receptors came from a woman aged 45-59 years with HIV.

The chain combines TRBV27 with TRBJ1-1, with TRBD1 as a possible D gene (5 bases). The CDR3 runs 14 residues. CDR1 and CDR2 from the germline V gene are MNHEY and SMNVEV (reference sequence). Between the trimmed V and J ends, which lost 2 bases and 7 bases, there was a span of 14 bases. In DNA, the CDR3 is TGTGCCAGCAGTTTAAATGCGGGACCCTATGAAGCTTTCTTT. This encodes CASSLNAGPYEAFF.

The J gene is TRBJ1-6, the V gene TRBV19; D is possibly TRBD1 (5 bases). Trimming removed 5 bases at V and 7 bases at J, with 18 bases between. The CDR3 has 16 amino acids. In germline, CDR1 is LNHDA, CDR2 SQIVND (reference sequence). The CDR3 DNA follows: TGTGCCAGTAGTGAACAGGCCGCGACGAGAAATTCACCCCTCCACTTT. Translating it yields CASSEQAATRNSPLHF.

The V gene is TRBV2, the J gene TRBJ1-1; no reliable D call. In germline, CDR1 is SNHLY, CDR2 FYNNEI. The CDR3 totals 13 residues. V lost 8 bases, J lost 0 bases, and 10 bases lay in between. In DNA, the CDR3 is TGTGCCAGCCGGCCAGACATGAACACTGAAGCTTTCTTT. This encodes CASRPDMNTEAFF. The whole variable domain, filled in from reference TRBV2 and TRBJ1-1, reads EPEVTQTPSHQVTQMGQEVILRCVPISNHLYFYWYRQILGQKVEFLVSFYNNEISEKSEIFDDQFSVERPDGSNFTLKIRSTKLEDSAMYFCASRPDMNTEAFFGQGTRLTVV.

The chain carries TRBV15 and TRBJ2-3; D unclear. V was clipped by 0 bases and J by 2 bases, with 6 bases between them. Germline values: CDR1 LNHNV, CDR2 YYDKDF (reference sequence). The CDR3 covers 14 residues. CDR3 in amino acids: CATSREGTTDTQYF. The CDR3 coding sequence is TGTGCCACCAGCAGAGAGGGAACCACAGATACGCAGTATTTT.

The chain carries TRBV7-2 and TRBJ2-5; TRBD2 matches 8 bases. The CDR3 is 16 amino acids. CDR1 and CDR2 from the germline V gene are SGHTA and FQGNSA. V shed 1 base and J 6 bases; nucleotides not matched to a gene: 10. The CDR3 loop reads CASSLEASGPFKTQYF. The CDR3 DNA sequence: TGTGCCAGCAGCTTAGAGGCTAGCGGGCCATTTAAGACCCAGTACTTC.

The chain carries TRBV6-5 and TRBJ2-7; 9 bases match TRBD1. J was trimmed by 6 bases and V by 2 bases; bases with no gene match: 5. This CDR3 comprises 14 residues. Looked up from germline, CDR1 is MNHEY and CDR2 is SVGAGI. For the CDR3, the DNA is TGTGCCAGCAGTTACGGGGGGGACAGGGCCGAGCAGTACTTC. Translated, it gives CASSYGGDRAEQYF.

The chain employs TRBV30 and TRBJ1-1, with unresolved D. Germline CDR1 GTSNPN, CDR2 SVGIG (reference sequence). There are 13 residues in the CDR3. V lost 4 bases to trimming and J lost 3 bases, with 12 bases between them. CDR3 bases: TGTGCCTGGAATGCGGATAGGGACACTGAAGCTTTCTTT. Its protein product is CAWNADRDTEAFF.

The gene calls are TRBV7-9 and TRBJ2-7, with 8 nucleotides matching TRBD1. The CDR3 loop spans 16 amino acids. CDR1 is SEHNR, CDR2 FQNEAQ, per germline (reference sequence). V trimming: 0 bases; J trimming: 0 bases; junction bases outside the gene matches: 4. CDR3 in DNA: TGTGCCAGCAGCTTAGCTCCAGGGGGCTCCTCCTACGAGCAGTACTTC. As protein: CASSLAPGGSSYEQYF.

CDR3 DNA sequence: TGTGCCAGCAGTCAAGGACTAAACTATGGCTACACCTTC. This gives the protein CASSQGLNYGYTF. The V gene is TRBV6-5, the J gene TRBJ1-2; D is unclear. The V gene lost 5 bases and the J gene lost 2 bases, with 9 bases spanning the gap. From germline, CDR1 is MNHEY and CDR2 SVGAGI. The CDR3 has 13 residues.

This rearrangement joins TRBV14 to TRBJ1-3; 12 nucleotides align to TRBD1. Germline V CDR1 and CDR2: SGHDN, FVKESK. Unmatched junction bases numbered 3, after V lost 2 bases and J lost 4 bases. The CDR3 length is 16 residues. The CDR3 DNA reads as TGTGCCAGCAGCCAACGGGGACAGGGGGCAGGAAACACCATATATTTT. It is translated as CASSQRGQGAGNTIYF.

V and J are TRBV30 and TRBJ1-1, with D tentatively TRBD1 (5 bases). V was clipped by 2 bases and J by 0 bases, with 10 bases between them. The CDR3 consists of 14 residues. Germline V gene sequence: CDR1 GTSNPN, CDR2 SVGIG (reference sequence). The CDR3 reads CAWSPGTLNTEAFF. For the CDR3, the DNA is TGTGCCTGGAGTCCAGGGACGCTGAACACTGAAGCTTTCTTT.

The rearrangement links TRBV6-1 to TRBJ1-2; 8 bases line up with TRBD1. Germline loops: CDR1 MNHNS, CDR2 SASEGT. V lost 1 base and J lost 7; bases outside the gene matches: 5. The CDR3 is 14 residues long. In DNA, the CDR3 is TGTGCCAGCAGTGAAGAAATAGACAGGGGTGGCTACACCTTC. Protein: CASSEEIDRGGYTF.

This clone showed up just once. CDR3 amino acids: CASSQGGTGYTEAFF. The CDR3 region has the DNA TGTGCCAGCAGCCAAGGGGGGACAGGGTACACTGAAGCTTTCTTT. The chain joins TRBV4-2 to TRBJ1-1; TRBD1 agrees at 9 bases. V was pared by 1 base and J by 3 bases, with 3 bases of the junction left unmatched. Germline CDR1 is LGHNA and CDR2 is YNFKEQ. CDR3 length: 15 residues.

CDR3 DNA: TGCGCCAGCAGCCAAGAGGGACAGGGAGCCTACGAGCAGTACTTC. Its translation: CASSQEGQGAYEQYF. The V call is TRBV4-3, the J call TRBJ2-7, with 9 bases matching TRBD1. Germline lookup yields CDR1 LGHNA and CDR2 YSLEER. The CDR3 extends over 15 amino acids. Losses at the gene ends were 0 bases for V and 2 bases for J; bases not matched to a gene: 2.

CDR3 nucleotides: TGTGCCAGCAGTTTATCACACCAACCGGGGAATGAAGCTTTCTTT. It is translated as CASSLSHQPGNEAFF. The chain couples TRBV6-5 to TRBJ1-1; D ambiguous. V lost 4 bases and J lost 7, with 19 bases in between. CDR1 and CDR2 (germline): MNHEY, SVGAGI. This CDR3 spans 15 amino acids.

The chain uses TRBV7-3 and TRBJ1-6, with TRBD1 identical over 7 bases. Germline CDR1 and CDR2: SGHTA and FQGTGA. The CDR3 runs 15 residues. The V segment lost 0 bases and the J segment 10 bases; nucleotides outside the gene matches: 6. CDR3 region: CASSLTGQGGSPLHF. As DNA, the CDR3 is TGTGCCAGCAGCTTAACTGGCCAGGGGGGATCACCCCTCCACTTT.

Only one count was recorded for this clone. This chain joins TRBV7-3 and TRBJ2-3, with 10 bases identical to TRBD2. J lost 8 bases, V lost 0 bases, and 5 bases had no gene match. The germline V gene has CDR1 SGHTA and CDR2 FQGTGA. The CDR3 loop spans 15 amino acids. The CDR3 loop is CASSLTSGGTATQYF. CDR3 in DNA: TGTGCCAGCAGCTTAACTAGCGGGGGGACTGCTACGCAGTATTTT. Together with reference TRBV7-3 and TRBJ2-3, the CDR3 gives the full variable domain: GAGVSQTPSNKVTEKGKYVELRCDPISGHTALYWYRQSLGQGPEFLIYFQGTGAADDSGLPNDRFFAVRPEGSVSTLKIQRTERGDSAVYLCASSLTSGGTATQYFGPGTRLTVL.

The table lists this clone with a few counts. This CDR3 is CASSLSGPRTGNTIYF. In DNA form, the CDR3 reads TGTGCCAGCAGCCTATCGGGGCCACGGACTGGAAACACCATATATTTT. The genes are TRBV7-8 and TRBJ1-3, with D possibly matching TRBD1 (5 bases). Trimming removed 5 bases from V and 2 bases from J, with 16 bases in between. The length of the CDR3 is 16 residues. Germline CDR1 and CDR2: SGHVS and FQNEAQ.

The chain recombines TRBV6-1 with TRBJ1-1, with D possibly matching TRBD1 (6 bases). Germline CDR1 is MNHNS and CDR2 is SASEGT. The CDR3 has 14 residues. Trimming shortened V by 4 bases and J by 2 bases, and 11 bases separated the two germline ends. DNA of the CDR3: TGTGCCAGCAGTGCTACCAGGGGTAACACTGAAGCTTTCTTT. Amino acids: CASSATRGNTEAFF.